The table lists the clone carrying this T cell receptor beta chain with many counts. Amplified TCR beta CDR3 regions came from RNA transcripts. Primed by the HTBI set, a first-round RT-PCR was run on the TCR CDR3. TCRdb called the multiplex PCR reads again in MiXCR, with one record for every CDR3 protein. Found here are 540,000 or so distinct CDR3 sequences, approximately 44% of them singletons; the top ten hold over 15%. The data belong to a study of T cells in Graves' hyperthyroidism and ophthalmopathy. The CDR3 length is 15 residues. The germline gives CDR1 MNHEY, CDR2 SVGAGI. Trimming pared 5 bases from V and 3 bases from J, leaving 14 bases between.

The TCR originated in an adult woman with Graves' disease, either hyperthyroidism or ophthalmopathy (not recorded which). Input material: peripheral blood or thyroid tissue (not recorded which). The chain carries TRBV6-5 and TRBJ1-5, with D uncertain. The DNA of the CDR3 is TGTGCCAGCAGTCTGACCCGGAGCCCCAATCAGCCCCAGCATTTT. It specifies CASSLTRSPNQPQHF.